This T cell receptor beta chain was retrieved from a study of response to subunit inactivated influenza vaccine. V was trimmed by 5 bases and J by 8 bases, leaving 15 bases between them. This CDR3 comprises 13 residues. The germline V gene encodes CDR1 DFQATT and CDR2 SNEGSKA (reference sequence). Study-wide findings and caveats: Authors suggested few new T cells are recruited by each seasonal influenza vaccination.

This clonotype showed up just a few times. Its antigen is undetermined. Each CDR3 protein is one row after TCRdb ran MiXCR on the RT-PCR reads. The top ten clones hold less than 4% of a sample with about 500,000 distinct CDR3 sequences, approximately 15% of them seen once. This specimen was CD4+ T cells sorted from PBMCs, taken less than 25 months after vaccination. The clonotype was recovered from a man aged 50 to 69 who received an inactivated influenza vaccine. V usage is TRBV20-1 and J usage is TRBJ1-4; no reliable D call. CDR3: CSAWNPIGEKLFF. The CDR3 nucleotides read TGCAGTGCTTGGAACCCGATTGGGGAAAAACTGTTTTTT.